This T cell receptor (beta chain) was identified in a study of identical twins. One entry per CDR3 protein results from TCRdb running MiXCR on the 5' RACE reads. Seen here are some 1,600,000 distinct CDR3 sequences, under 35% observed once, and the top ten hold about 0.27%. V was clipped by 6 bases and J by 5 bases, with 16 bases between them. Germline-derived CDR1 and CDR2 are MNHNY and SVGAGI (reference sequence). CDR3 size: 15 residues. Notes on this clonotype: As yet, its antigen is unknown.

Study-wide results and limits: It was possible that invariant MAIT and iNKT cells partly confounded the zero-insertion analyses.

The sequencing input was cord blood. This receptor was taken from a newborn girl in good health. The gene calls are TRBV6-6 and TRBJ1-4; D call uncertain. Here the CDR3 reads CASSNAGVGNEKLFF. CDR3 DNA sequence: TGTGCCAGCAGCAACGCTGGGGTAGGGAATGAAAAACTGTTTTTT.